This record concerns one TCR beta chain sequence. Its antigen is still unknown. The study ran its PCR with 60 Vbeta and 13 Jbeta primers. Method: immunoSEQ multiplex PCR; TCRdb's copy keeps in-frame clones and lacks some. The repertoire includes 150,000 to 200,000 clones, 65% to 80% of them detected once, and about 2% sits in the top ten. Those who donated were healthy bone marrow donors. The data were taken from a study of cytomegalovirus exposure and HLA in healthy donors. Study-level results: Later analysis identified 17,000 or so TCR beta sequences associated with HLA alleles, using a false discovery rate threshold of 0.05. Accurate HLA-A and HLA-B prediction from TCR beta sequences was reported for most subjects.

This TCR was sampled from a middle-aged man in good health and CMV-seronegative. The sequencing input was PBMCs.

The DNA for the CDR3 is TGTGCCAGCAGCCGTAGTGCCGGGACTAGTACAGATACGCAGTATTTT. It is translated as CASSRSAGTSTDTQYF. The rearrangement links TRBV7-2 to TRBJ2-3; 8 bases fit TRBD2. In germline, CDR1 is SGHTA, CDR2 FQGNSA. Trimming cost V 5 bases and J 3 bases; bases outside gene matches: 10. The CDR3 length is 16 residues.